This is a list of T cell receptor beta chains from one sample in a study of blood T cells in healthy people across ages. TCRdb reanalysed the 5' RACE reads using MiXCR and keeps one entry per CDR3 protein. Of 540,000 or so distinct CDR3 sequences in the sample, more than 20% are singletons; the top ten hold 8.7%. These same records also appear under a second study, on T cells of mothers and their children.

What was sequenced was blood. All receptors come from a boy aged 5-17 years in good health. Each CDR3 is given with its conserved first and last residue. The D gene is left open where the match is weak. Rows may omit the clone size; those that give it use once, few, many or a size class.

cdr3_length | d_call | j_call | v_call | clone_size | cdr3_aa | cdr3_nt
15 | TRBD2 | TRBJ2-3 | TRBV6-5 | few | CASSYSGGFTDTQYF | TGTGCCAGCAGTTACTCCGGGGGGTTCACAGATACGCAGTATTTT
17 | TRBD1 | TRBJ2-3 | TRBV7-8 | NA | CASSLVTRGRGIDTQYF | TGTGCCAGCAGCTTAGTTACCAGGGGGCGAGGAATAGATACGCAGTATTTT
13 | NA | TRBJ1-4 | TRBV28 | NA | CASSSPTGEKLFF | TGTGCCAGCAGTTCCCCCACCGGTGAAAAACTGTTTTTT
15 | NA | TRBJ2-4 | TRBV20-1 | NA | CSAREGQGLENIQYF | TGCAGTGCTAGAGAAGGTCAGGGGCTGGAAAACATTCAGTACTTC
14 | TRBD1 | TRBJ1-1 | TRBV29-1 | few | CSVGEQGTNTEAFF | TGCAGCGTTGGAGAACAGGGGACGAACACTGAAGCTTTCTTT
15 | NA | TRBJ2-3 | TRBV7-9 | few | CASSHNRDNTDTQYF | TGTGCCAGCAGCCACAACCGGGACAACACAGATACGCAGTATTTT
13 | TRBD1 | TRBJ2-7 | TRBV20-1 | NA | CSGTGQGAYEQYF | TGCAGTGGCACGGGACAGGGGGCCTACGAGCAGTACTTC
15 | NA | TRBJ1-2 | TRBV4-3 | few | CASSQDLKVNYGYTF | TGCGCCAGCAGCCAAGATCTTAAGGTTAACTATGGCTACACCTTC
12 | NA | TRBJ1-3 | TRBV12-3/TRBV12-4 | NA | CASTARGGTIYF | TGTGCCAGCACAGCGAGAGGGGGTACCATATATTTT
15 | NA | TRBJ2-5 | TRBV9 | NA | CASSGATRGSETQYF | TGTGCCAGCAGCGGTGCAACTAGAGGATCGGAGACCCAGTACTTC
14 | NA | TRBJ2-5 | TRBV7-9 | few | CASSLSSLQETQYF | TGTGCCAGCAGCCTCAGTAGCTTACAAGAGACCCAGTACTTC
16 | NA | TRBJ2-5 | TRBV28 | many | CASSLGPHRPQETQYF | TGTGCCAGCAGTTTAGGCCCGCACAGACCTCAAGAGACCCAGTACTTC
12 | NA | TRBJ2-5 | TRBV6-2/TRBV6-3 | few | CASSSELETQYF | TGTGCCAGCAGTTCCGAATTAGAGACCCAGTACTTC
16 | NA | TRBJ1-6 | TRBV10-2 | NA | CASSESRSSYNSPLHF | TGCGCCAGCAGTGAGTCGCGGAGCTCCTATAATTCACCCCTCCACTTT
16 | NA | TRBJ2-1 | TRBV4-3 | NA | CASSQDGSQAYNEQFF | TGCGCCAGCAGCCAAGACGGCAGCCAAGCTTACAATGAGCAGTTCTTC
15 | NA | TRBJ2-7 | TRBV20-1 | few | CSARDAGTSSYEQYF | TGCAGTGCTAGAGATGCGGGAACCAGCTCCTACGAGCAGTACTTC
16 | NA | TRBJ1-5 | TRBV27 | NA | CASSPEGQYSNQPQHF | TGTGCCAGCAGTCCCGAGGGGCAGTATAGCAACCAGCCCCAGCATTTT
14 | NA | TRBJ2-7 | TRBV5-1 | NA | CASSLTSNNYEQYF | TGCGCCAGCAGCTTGACTAGCAACAACTACGAGCAGTACTTC
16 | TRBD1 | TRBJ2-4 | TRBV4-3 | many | CASSQGTSGGQNIQYF | TGCGCCAGCAGCCAAGGGACATCAGGGGGCCAAAACATTCAGTACTTC
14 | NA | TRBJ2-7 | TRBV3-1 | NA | CASSQAGPSYEQYF | TGTGCCAGCAGCCAAGCGGGGCCCTCCTACGAGCAGTACTTC
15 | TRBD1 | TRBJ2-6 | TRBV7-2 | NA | CASSRQGAGANVLTF | TGTGCCAGCAGCCGTCAGGGGGCTGGGGCCAACGTCCTGACTTTC
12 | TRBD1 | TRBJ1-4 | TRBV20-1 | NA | CSFRDRGRKLFF | TGCAGTTTTCGGGACAGGGGTAGAAAACTGTTTTTT
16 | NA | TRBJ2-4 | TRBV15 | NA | CATSRDQGNTKNIQYF | TGTGCCACCAGCAGAGATCAAGGAAACACCAAAAACATTCAGTACTTC
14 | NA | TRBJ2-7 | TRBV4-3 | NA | CASSHWLFSYEQYF | TGCGCCAGCAGCCATTGGCTGTTCTCCTACGAGCAGTACTTC
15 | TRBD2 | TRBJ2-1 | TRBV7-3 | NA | CASSHSGGAGNEQFF | TGTGCCAGCAGCCATAGCGGGGGGGCAGGCAATGAGCAGTTCTTC
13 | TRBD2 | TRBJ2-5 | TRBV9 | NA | CASAGTSAETQYF | TGTGCCAGCGCCGGGACTAGCGCCGAGACCCAGTACTTC
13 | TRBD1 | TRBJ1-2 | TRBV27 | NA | CASSWTGDYGYTF | TGTGCCAGCAGTTGGACAGGGGACTATGGCTACACCTTC
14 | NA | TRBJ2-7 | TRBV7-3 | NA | CASSLPGGVYEQYF | TGTGCCAGCAGCCTCCCAGGGGGGGTCTACGAGCAGTACTTC
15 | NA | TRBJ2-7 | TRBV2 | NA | CASSEGPAGSYEQYF | TGTGCCAGCAGTGAAGGGCCAGCGGGCTCCTACGAGCAGTACTTC
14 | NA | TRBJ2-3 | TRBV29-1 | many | CSVDSWERADTQYF | TGCAGCGTTGATTCATGGGAACGAGCAGATACGCAGTATTTT
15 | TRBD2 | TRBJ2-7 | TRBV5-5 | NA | CASSLAWGGSYEQYF | TGTGCCAGCAGCTTGGCTTGGGGGGGCTCCTACGAGCAGTACTTC
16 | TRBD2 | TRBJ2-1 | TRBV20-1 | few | CSANRLAGASYNEQFF | TGCAGTGCTAATAGACTAGCGGGAGCTTCCTACAATGAGCAGTTCTTC
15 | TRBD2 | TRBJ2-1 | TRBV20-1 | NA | CSARDGREGLHEQFF | TGCAGTGCTAGAGATGGGCGGGAGGGCCTTCATGAGCAGTTCTTC
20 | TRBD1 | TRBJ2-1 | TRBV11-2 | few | CASSFGFGGDFQGAYNEQFF | TGTGCCAGCAGCTTTGGTTTTGGCGGAGACTTCCAGGGGGCCTACAATGAGCAGTTCTTC
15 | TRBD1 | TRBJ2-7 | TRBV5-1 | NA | CASSWETGGIYEQYF | TGCGCCAGCAGCTGGGAGACAGGGGGTATCTACGAGCAGTACTTC